The 21 T cell receptor beta chains listed next were all sequenced from one sample in a study of blood T cell repertoires in COVID-19. Profiled with immunoSEQ multiplex PCR; TCRdb holds only in-frame clones, not every one. The sample includes more than 200,000 clones, under 90% of them seen just once. The sequencing input was peripheral blood. The receptors stem from an older man with acute or convalescent COVID-19.

This clone was observed a single time. As DNA, the CDR3 is TGTGCCAGCAGCCCTTCCGGCCCAGGGCGTCGGACTGAAGCTTTCTTT. It is translated as CASSPSGPGRRTEAFF. The chain uses TRBV3-1 (or the pseudogene TRBV3-2) and TRBJ1-1, with D possibly TRBD1 on 5 matching bases. The V and J ends lost 4 bases and 5 bases respectively, with 20 bases between them. CDR1 LGHDT and CDR2 YNNKEL come from the germline V gene (reference sequence). This CDR3 has 16 amino acids.

The CDR3 is CASGTPRTVSYEQYV. CDR3 bases: TGTGCTAGTGGTACCCCTCGGACAGTATCCTACGAGCAGTACGTC. The chain joins TRBV12-5 to TRBJ2-7; possible D gene TRBD1, 6 bases. V was trimmed by 5 bases and J by 1 base, leaving 15 bases between them. This CDR3 is 15 amino acids long. Germline CDR1 is LGHNT and CDR2 is FRNRAP.

This clone was seen a handful of times. The chain is built from TRBV3-1 (or the pseudogene TRBV3-2) and TRBJ2-5, with 10 bases identical to TRBD2. Per germline, CDR1 LGHDT and CDR2 YNNKEL (reference sequence). The V and J ends lost 4 bases and 2 bases, in that order; junction bases with no gene match: 13. This CDR3 region has 18 residues. The CDR3 loop is CASSPRLAGKGVQETQYF. CDR3 sequence (DNA): TGTGCCAGCAGCCCCCGACTAGCGGGTAAGGGGGTTCAAGAGACCCAGTACTTC.

This chain links TRBV30 with TRBJ2-7, with TRBD1 matching 11 bases. The CDR3 extends over 15 amino acids. Unmatched junction bases numbered 8, after V lost 3 bases and J lost 4 bases. Germline CDR1 and CDR2: GTSNPN and SVGIG (reference sequence). CDR3 in DNA: TGTGCCTGGAGCGGACAGGGGGCCTCGAGATACGAGCAGTACGTC. Protein product: CAWSGQGASRYEQYV.

This chain connects TRBV5-1 to TRBJ2-1; possible D gene TRBD1, 6 bases. The CDR3 is made up of 15 amino acids. In germline, CDR1 is SGHRS, CDR2 YFSETQ. V lost 4 bases to trimming and J lost 0 bases, with 11 bases between them. The CDR3 reads CASSTIGGSYNEQFF. In nucleotides, the CDR3 is TGCGCCAGCAGCACAATAGGGGGCTCCTACAATGAGCAGTTCTTC.

This sequence joins TRBV9 and TRBJ1-1, with 7 nucleotides matching TRBD1. The trim removed 0 bases at V and 1 base at J, leaving 6 bases unmatched. The CDR3 sequence is 16 residues long. The germline V gene encodes CDR1 SGDLS and CDR2 YYNGEE. The CDR3 loop is CASSVAVTGQNTEAFF. Written as DNA, the CDR3 is TGTGCCAGCAGCGTAGCGGTGACAGGGCAGAACACTGAAGCTTTCTTT.

This chain joins TRBV5-1 and TRBJ2-3; 10 bases align to TRBD2. Germline loops: CDR1 SGHRS, CDR2 YFSETQ. Losses at the gene ends were 4 bases for V and 5 bases for J; bases not matched to a gene: 4. CDR3 size: 14 residues. CDR3 sequence reads: CASSGGLAIDTQYF. CDR3 DNA sequence: TGCGCCAGCAGCGGGGGACTAGCGATAGATACGCAGTATTTT.

The rearrangement joins TRBV7-6 to TRBJ2-3; 9 bases are a match to TRBD2. The CDR3 runs 16 residues. Per the germline V gene, CDR1 is SGHVS and CDR2 is FNYEAQ. Trimming cost V 0 bases and J 3 bases; bases outside gene matches: 4. This CDR3 is CASSLATAGGTDTQYF. In nucleotides, the CDR3 is TGTGCCAGCAGCTTAGCGACGGCGGGAGGGACAGATACGCAGTATTTT.

V and J are TRBV18 and TRBJ2-1; D is possibly TRBD1 (5 bases). The CDR3 has 14 residues. V lost 2 bases and J 3 bases, leaving 8 bases between the germline ends. The germline gives CDR1 KGHSH, CDR2 LQKENI. CDR3 sequence: CASSPDRIYNEQFF. The CDR3 bases are TGTGCCAGCTCACCAGACAGAATCTACAATGAGCAGTTCTTC.

The V and J genes are TRBV7-9 and TRBJ1-2; the match to TRBD1 covers 8 bases. Germline-derived CDR1 and CDR2 are SEHNR and FQNEAQ (reference sequence). Trimming at V came to 0 bases and at J to 3 bases, leaving 6 bases not matched to a gene. CDR3 length: 16 amino acids. The CDR3 DNA sequence: TGTGCCAGCAGCTTAGCCGGACAGGGCGTATACTATGGCTACACCTTC. Translation: CASSLAGQGVYYGYTF.

This sequence joins TRBV18 and TRBJ2-7; D remains unclear. The CDR3 totals 13 residues. V was cut by 2 bases and J by 2 bases, with 7 bases left in between. Germline loops: CDR1 KGHSH, CDR2 LQKENI. CDR3 DNA: TGTGCCAGCTCACCATTGGAGACCTACGAGCAGTACTTC. This gives the protein CASSPLETYEQYF.

A single count supports this clone. At the DNA level, this CDR3 is encoded by other sequences in the same sample as well. The genes are TRBV7-9 and TRBJ1-1; the D gene is possibly TRBD1 (6 bases). Germline V gene lookup returns CDR1 SEHNR and CDR2 FQNEAQ (reference sequence). Between the trimmed V and J ends, which lost 3 bases and 1 base, there was a span of 6 bases. The CDR3 covers 13 residues. The CDR3 DNA reads TGTGCCAGCAGCTTCAGGGGGAACACTGAAGCTTTCTTT. Translated: CASSFRGNTEAFF.

V gene TRBV7-3 combines with J gene TRBJ2-3; 8 bases match TRBD2. The CDR3 contains 17 residues. V was clipped by 4 bases and J by 3 bases; unmatched bases: 12. CDR1 SGHTA and CDR2 FQGTGA come from the germline V gene. The DNA for the CDR3 is TGTGCCAGCAGCTCCCAAGCGGGAGTTACTGTGACAGATACGCAGTATTTT. Amino acid sequence: CASSSQAGVTVTDTQYF.

This chain uses TRBV30 with TRBJ2-1; 9 bases match TRBD2. Germline V gene data show CDR1 as GTSNPN and CDR2 as SVGIG (reference sequence). This CDR3 is 17 amino acids long. J lost 9 bases, V lost 2 bases, and 17 bases had no gene match. As DNA, the CDR3 is TGTGCCTGGAGTTATGCTCTAACGTGGCGGGAGGGCCGTGAGCAGTTCTTC. Protein sequence: CAWSYALTWREGREQFF.

This clone was detected only a few times. The V gene is TRBV15, the J gene TRBJ1-1, with D unresolved. CDR3 length: 12 residues. From germline, CDR1 is LNHNV and CDR2 YYDKDF (reference sequence). Trimming stripped 4 bases from V and 2 bases from J, with 5 bases between. The CDR3 spells CATSIPNTEAFF. The CDR3 bases are TGTGCCACCAGCATCCCAAACACTGAAGCTTTCTTT.

This chain links TRBV5-1 with TRBJ1-1; TRBD1 agrees at 10 bases. The V gene's germline CDR1 is SGHRS and CDR2 YFSETQ. This CDR3 region has 16 residues. V lost 1 base to trimming and J lost 5 bases; unmatched junction nucleotides: 8. The chain's CDR3 is CASSLQTGGLGTEAFF. In DNA, the CDR3 is TGCGCCAGCAGCTTGCAGACAGGGGGCTTGGGGACTGAAGCTTTCTTT.

This rearrangement joins TRBV4-1 to TRBJ1-2, with D unclear. Germline assignment: CDR1 MGHRA and CDR2 YSYEKL. The V and J ends lost 0 bases and 0 bases respectively, with 5 bases between them. The CDR3 has 14 amino acids. The DNA of the CDR3 is TGCGCCAGCAGCCAAGAAAGAGCTAACTATGGCTACACCTTC. Protein sequence: CASSQERANYGYTF.

The chain carries TRBV18 and TRBJ2-5, with 10 nucleotides matching TRBD2. The CDR3 consists of 16 residues. V lost 2 bases, J lost 5 bases, and 8 bases stayed unmatched. CDR1 and CDR2 from the germline V gene are KGHSH and LQKENI. The CDR3 region is CASSPLASGRRETQYF. In DNA form, the CDR3 reads TGTGCCAGCTCACCATTGGCTAGCGGGAGAAGGGAGACCCAGTACTTC.

The chain carries TRBV18 and TRBJ2-1; maybe TRBD2 (5 bases). From germline, CDR1 is KGHSH and CDR2 LQKENI. CDR3 length: 15 amino acids. V gave up 5 bases and J gave up 0 bases, with 11 bases separating them. The CDR3 is CASSASGSSYNEQFF. CDR3 nucleotides: TGTGCCAGCTCAGCGTCGGGGAGCTCCTACAATGAGCAGTTCTTC.

The chain has TRBV27 and TRBJ1-2, with 7 bases lining up with TRBD1. The CDR3 spans 15 residues. The germline gives CDR1 MNHEY, CDR2 SMNVEV (reference sequence). V lost 6 bases and J lost 0; bases outside the gene matches: 7. The DNA of the CDR3 is TGTGCCAGCAGCCCCAAAGGGACAGCTAACTATGGCTACACCTTC. Amino acid sequence: CASSPKGTANYGYTF.

This chain joins TRBV19 and TRBJ2-5; TRBD2 aligns across 7 bases. Germline CDR1 LNHDA, CDR2 SQIVND (reference sequence). The CDR3 consists of 15 residues. The junction had 14 bases not matched to a gene; V was cut back by 10 bases and J by 3 bases. The CDR3 is CATAPPGGRKETQYF. The CDR3 DNA sequence: TGTGCCACCGCCCCTCCGGGAGGCCGTAAAGAGACCCAGTACTTC.